A selection of T cell receptor beta chains follows, all from one sample in a study of post-analysis software for immune sequencing data. TCRdb re-called the PCR reads through MiXCR, storing one row per CDR3 protein. Here the sample spans about 400,000 distinct CDR3 sequences, about a third being singletons. Sample: blood. Receptors were obtained from a girl aged 5-17 years with multiple sclerosis. Each CDR3 is given with its conserved first and last residue. The order of the fields is clone size, D gene, J gene, V gene, CDR3 protein, CDR3 DNA. D genes are given only for firm matches. Expanded clones are given a class, and other clones once, few, many or no size at all.

abundance: .; d_gene: .; j_gene: TRBJ2-7; v_gene: TRBV5-1; CDR3aa: CASSSDPGGAYEQYF; CDR3nt: TGCGCCAGCAGTTCCGACCCGGGTGGGGCATACGAGCAGTACTTC
abundance: few; d_gene: .; j_gene: TRBJ1-2; v_gene: TRBV7-2; CDR3aa: CASSLDGASNYGYTF; CDR3nt: TGTGCCAGCAGCTTAGACGGGGCCAGTAACTATGGCTACACCTTC
abundance: few; d_gene: TRBD1; j_gene: TRBJ1-2; v_gene: TRBV24-1; CDR3aa: CATSDGTGGDYGYTF; CDR3nt: TGTGCCACCAGTGATGGGACAGGGGGCGACTATGGCTACACCTTC
abundance: few; d_gene: .; j_gene: TRBJ2-5; v_gene: TRBV7-3; CDR3aa: CASSPLGGTEETQYF; CDR3nt: TGTGCCAGCAGCCCACTGGGGGGGACAGAAGAGACCCAGTACTTC
abundance: .; d_gene: .; j_gene: TRBJ1-1; v_gene: TRBV20-1; CDR3aa: CSASRFVGGAANTEAFF; CDR3nt: TGCAGTGCTAGTCGGTTTGTCGGGGGAGCGGCGAACACTGAAGCTTTCTTT
abundance: few; d_gene: .; j_gene: TRBJ2-5; v_gene: TRBV28; CDR3aa: CASVMGETQYF; CDR3nt: TGTGCCAGCGTTATGGGGGAGACCCAGTACTTC
abundance: few; d_gene: .; j_gene: TRBJ2-3; v_gene: TRBV10-1; CDR3aa: CASSESTRGTQYF; CDR3nt: TGCGCCAGCAGTGAGTCGACGAGGGGTACGCAGTATTTT
abundance: .; d_gene: .; j_gene: TRBJ1-2; v_gene: TRBV5-5; CDR3aa: CAGSSWNADYGYTF; CDR3nt: TGTGCCGGCAGCTCCTGGAATGCGGACTATGGCTACACCTTC
abundance: .; d_gene: TRBD1; j_gene: TRBJ1-2; v_gene: TRBV5-4; CDR3aa: CASSLAPGQGARGYTF; CDR3nt: TGTGCCAGCAGCTTGGCTCCGGGACAGGGGGCGCGAGGCTACACCTTC
abundance: .; d_gene: .; j_gene: TRBJ1-2; v_gene: TRBV5-4; CDR3aa: CASSPTQDNYGYTF; CDR3nt: TGTGCCAGCAGCCCCACACAAGATAACTATGGCTACACCTTC
abundance: few; d_gene: .; j_gene: TRBJ1-2; v_gene: TRBV12-3/TRBV12-4; CDR3aa: CASSFLERPNYGYTF; CDR3nt: TGTGCCAGCAGCTTCCTCGAGCGCCCTAACTATGGCTACACCTTC
abundance: .; d_gene: TRBD1; j_gene: TRBJ1-2; v_gene: TRBV30; CDR3aa: CAWSARRDRALGYTF; CDR3nt: TGTGCCTGGAGTGCCCGCCGGGACAGGGCCCTGGGCTACACCTTC
abundance: .; d_gene: .; j_gene: TRBJ2-2; v_gene: TRBV7-9; CDR3aa: CASSLEPFRGRNTGELFF; CDR3nt: TGTGCCAGCAGCTTAGAACCCTTTCGCGGACGGAACACCGGGGAGCTGTTTTTT
abundance: .; d_gene: .; j_gene: TRBJ1-2; v_gene: TRBV12-3/TRBV12-4; CDR3aa: CASTDRSYGYTF; CDR3nt: TGTGCCAGCACAGACAGGAGCTATGGCTACACCTTC